Following are 23 T cell receptor beta chains from one sample sequenced in a study of CD8 T cells in Susac syndrome. The RNA input was roughly 0.45 to 1 ug, and it was reverse transcribed with random hexamers. TCRdb reprocessed the immunoSEQ multiplex PCR reads via MiXCR and lists one record per CDR3 protein. The sample gives 200,000 or so distinct CDR3 sequences, about 94% of which show up once; around 0.1% is in the top ten. What was sequenced was CD4+ T cells from PBMCs. These receptors all stem from a human donor with Susac syndrome.

The CDR3 is CAWSVVRTRPSTDTQYF. CDR3 DNA sequence: TGTGCCTGGAGTGTGGTGAGAACTAGACCTAGCACAGATACGCAGTATTTT. This chain uses TRBV30 with TRBJ2-3, with D possibly being TRBD2 (5 bases). The CDR3 has 17 amino acids. Per the germline V gene, CDR1 is GTSNPN and CDR2 is SVGIG (reference sequence). V was cut by 0 bases and J by 0 bases, with 16 bases left in between.

The chain couples TRBV10-3 to TRBJ1-3; D gene ambiguous. This CDR3 has 16 residues. Germline V CDR1 and CDR2: ENHRY, SYGVKD. The ends were cut back, 5 bases at V and 1 base at J, with 15 bases in the middle. This CDR3 is CAISSVNSGSGNTIYF. The CDR3 DNA follows: TGTGCCATCAGTTCAGTGAACAGCGGATCTGGAAACACCATATATTTT.

The gene calls are TRBV20-1 and TRBJ1-3; perhaps TRBD1 as D (5 bases). This CDR3 contains 11 residues. Germline values: CDR1 DFQATT, CDR2 SNEGSKA (reference sequence). V was trimmed by 5 bases and J by 8 bases, leaving 10 bases between them. Here the CDR3 DNA reads TGCAGTGCTCAGGGCCCGGACACCATATATTTT. It translates to CSAQGPDTIYF.

The chain recombines TRBV5-1 with TRBJ1-2; a possible D gene is TRBD1 (5 bases). The V gene's germline CDR1 is SGHRS and CDR2 YFSETQ. The CDR3 spans 13 residues. V lost 3 bases and J 8 bases, leaving 14 bases between the germline ends. The CDR3 protein is CASSSAGRGGYTF. The CDR3 region has the DNA TGCGCCAGCAGCTCGGCGGGGCGTGGGGGCTACACCTTC.

V is TRBV24-1 and J is TRBJ2-2, with 8 bases aligning to TRBD1. From germline, CDR1 is KGHDR and CDR2 SFDVKD. This CDR3 has 16 residues. V lost 4 bases to trimming and J lost 3 bases; unmatched junction nucleotides: 6. For the CDR3, the DNA is TGTGCCACCAGTGACGGTGGGACAGGTCACACCGGGGAGCTGTTTTTT. Protein sequence: CATSDGGTGHTGELFF.

This chain connects TRBV2 to TRBJ1-2, with 11 bases fitting TRBD1. Germline values: CDR1 SNHLY, CDR2 FYNNEI. The CDR3 has 14 amino acids. Trimming took 9 bases from V and 4 from J; bases not matched to a gene: 7. CDR3 region: CASTGQGGIYGYTF. The CDR3, as DNA: TGTGCCAGTACGGGACAGGGGGGAATCTATGGCTACACCTTC.

This chain links TRBV29-1 with TRBJ1-1, with D hard to call. Trimming took off 4 bases at V and 4 bases at J, with 7 bases between the two ends. The CDR3 has 11 residues. The germline V gene has CDR1 SQVTM and CDR2 ANQGSEA. CDR3 bases: TGCAGCGTTGTAAGCGGCACTGAAGCTTTCTTT. The encoded protein is CSVVSGTEAFF.

The CDR3 loop reads CASSPPGQGQETQYF. In DNA, the CDR3 is TGTGCCAGCTCACCACCGGGACAGGGACAAGAGACCCAGTACTTC. The chain combines TRBV18 with TRBJ2-5, with 9 bases fitting TRBD1. This CDR3 is built from 15 residues. The germline V gene has CDR1 KGHSH and CDR2 LQKENI. After removal of 0 bases from V and 2 bases from J, the junction contained 1 base not matched to a gene.

J is TRBJ2-5 and V is TRBV12-3 or TRBV12-4; TRBD2 aligns across 8 bases. Trimming removed 8 bases from V and 5 bases from J; junction bases left unmatched: 10. This CDR3 has 14 residues. The CDR3: CASGTSSGWETQYF. The CDR3 DNA is TGTGCCAGCGGTACATCTAGCGGGTGGGAGACCCAGTACTTC.

To note about this clonotype: Sequence at one end of the junction differs from germline and may be a read error. The V call is TRBV2, the J call TRBJ2-1, with 8 bases matching TRBD2. The CDR3 is 13 amino acids. The germline CDR1 and CDR2 sequences are SNHLY and FYNNEI. CDR3 bases: TGTGCCAGCAGTGAAGCATCGGGCGGAGCGGGGGTTTTC. It specifies CASSEASGGAGVF. The full variable domain, its missing parts supplied by reference TRBV2 and TRBJ2-1, is EPEVTQTPSHQVTQMGQEVILRCVPISNHLYFYWYRQILGQKVEFLVSFYNNEISEKSEIFDDQFSVERPDGSNFTLKIRSTKLEDSAMYFCASSEASGGAGVFGPGTRLTVL.

The rearrangement uses TRBV20-1 and TRBJ1-1; D is uncertain. V was trimmed by 6 bases and J by 4 bases, leaving 15 bases between them. Germline CDR1 is DFQATT and CDR2 is SNEGSKA (reference sequence). The CDR3 consists of 13 residues. The CDR3 coding sequence is TGCAGTGCCAGACGTGATTCAGGCACTGAAGCTTTCTTT. This gives the protein CSARRDSGTEAFF.

V and J are TRBV18 and TRBJ2-1; TRBD2 is a possible D gene (5 bases). Germline lookup yields CDR1 KGHSH and CDR2 LQKENI. Trimming removed 2 bases at V and 8 bases at J, with 16 bases between. The CDR3 length is 15 residues. For the CDR3, the DNA is TGTGCCAGCTCACCAATTGGCGAGGGCGGCGATGAGCAGTTCTTC. Protein: CASSPIGEGGDEQFF.

The chain carries TRBV2 and TRBJ2-3, with 15 nucleotides matching TRBD2. The germline gives CDR1 SNHLY, CDR2 FYNNEI. V dropped 6 bases and J dropped 4; count of bases not matched to a gene: 8. The CDR3 is 17 amino acids. CDR3 DNA: TGTGCCAGCAGACACAGGACTAGCGGGGGGGCATCAGATACGCAGTATTTT. This sequence encodes CASRHRTSGGASDTQYF.

The J gene is TRBJ2-2, the V gene TRBV5-1, with a weak D call TRBD2 (7 bases). The CDR3 extends over 13 amino acids. Germline values: CDR1 SGHRS, CDR2 YFSETQ. Between the trimmed V and J ends, which lost 7 bases and 5 bases, there was a span of 12 bases. The CDR3 loop is CASGGAGTGELFF. The CDR3 region has the DNA TGCGCCAGCGGGGGGGCCGGGACCGGGGAGCTGTTTTTT.

This chain uses TRBV19 with TRBJ2-4; TRBD1 or TRBD2 may be the D gene (6 bases each). V was shortened by 11 bases and J by 8 bases, with 22 bases between the two germline ends. The length of the CDR3 is 14 residues. The germline CDR1 and CDR2 sequences are LNHDA and SQIVND (reference sequence). CDR3 protein: CASTGTFPWDIQYF. The CDR3 nucleotides read TGTGCCTCCACAGGGACTTTTCCCTGGGACATTCAGTACTTC.

The J gene is TRBJ1-1, the V gene TRBV12-3 or TRBV12-4, with TRBD1 as a possible D gene (5 bases). The CDR3 totals 12 residues. V gave up 5 bases and J gave up 5 bases, with 9 bases separating them. DNA for the CDR3: TGTGCCAGCAGTCCACGGGGGACTGAAGCTTTCTTT. Translated: CASSPRGTEAFF.

The rearrangement links TRBV12-3 or TRBV12-4 to TRBJ2-2; D may be TRBD1 (6 bases). The CDR3 is 15 amino acids. Trimming shortened V by 7 bases and J by 3 bases, and 15 bases separated the two germline ends. The CDR3 protein is CASTTGTRYTGELFF. DNA of the CDR3: TGTGCCAGCACCACCGGGACACGATACACCGGGGAGCTGTTTTTT.

The chain couples TRBV5-4 to TRBJ2-3; D is perhaps TRBD1 (5 bases). The V end was cut by 6 bases, the J end by 3 bases, with 11 bases between. The CDR3 spans 13 residues. Germline V gene lookup returns CDR1 SGHNT and CDR2 YYREEE (reference sequence). In DNA form, the CDR3 reads TGTGCCAGCATCCTCCAGGGTACAGATACGCAGTATTTT. Translation: CASILQGTDTQYF.

This chain links TRBV7-9 with TRBJ2-3; weak D call: TRBD2 (6 bases). The CDR3 runs to 15 residues. Germline CDR1 SEHNR, CDR2 FQNEAQ (reference sequence). V was clipped by 2 bases and J by 1 base, with 10 bases between them. The CDR3 DNA is TGTGCCAGCAGCTTATTATCTAGCGGCACAGATACGCAGTATTTT. As protein: CASSLLSSGTDTQYF.

The chain couples TRBV7-9 to TRBJ2-4, with 7 bases lining up with TRBD1. Germline assignment: CDR1 SEHNR and CDR2 FQNEAQ (reference sequence). The trim removed 5 bases at V and 5 bases at J, leaving 6 bases unmatched. This CDR3 has 14 residues. The CDR3 DNA reads TGTGCCAGCAGCAGTTCCGGGACAGAAAACATTCAGTACTTC. Protein sequence: CASSSSGTENIQYF.

The chain joins TRBV5-1 to TRBJ1-1; D is uncertain. The CDR3 has 14 amino acids. V lost 4 bases and J 0 bases, leaving 10 bases between the germline ends. CDR1 and CDR2 (germline): SGHRS, YFSETQ. The CDR3 DNA follows: TGCGCCAGCAGCCTCCTAGGGATGAACACTGAAGCTTTCTTT. This sequence encodes CASSLLGMNTEAFF.

The CDR3 protein is CSVESRRNTEAFF. The CDR3 nucleotides read TGCAGCGTTGAATCCCGGCGGAACACTGAAGCTTTCTTT. V and J are TRBV29-1 and TRBJ1-1; unclear D gene. Germline V gene data show CDR1 as SQVTM and CDR2 as ANQGSEA. Trimming removed 2 bases at V and 1 base at J, with 8 bases between. The CDR3 is 13 residues long.

The rearrangement joins TRBV4-3 to TRBJ1-2, with D possibly TRBD1 on 6 matching bases. Germline loops: CDR1 LGHNA, CDR2 YSLEER. The CDR3 contains 16 residues. V was clipped by 3 bases and J by 5 bases, with 19 bases between them. As DNA, the CDR3 is TGCGCCAGCAGCCAGGGAACTAAACAGGGCCTATATGGCTACACCTTC. Amino acids: CASSQGTKQGLYGYTF.